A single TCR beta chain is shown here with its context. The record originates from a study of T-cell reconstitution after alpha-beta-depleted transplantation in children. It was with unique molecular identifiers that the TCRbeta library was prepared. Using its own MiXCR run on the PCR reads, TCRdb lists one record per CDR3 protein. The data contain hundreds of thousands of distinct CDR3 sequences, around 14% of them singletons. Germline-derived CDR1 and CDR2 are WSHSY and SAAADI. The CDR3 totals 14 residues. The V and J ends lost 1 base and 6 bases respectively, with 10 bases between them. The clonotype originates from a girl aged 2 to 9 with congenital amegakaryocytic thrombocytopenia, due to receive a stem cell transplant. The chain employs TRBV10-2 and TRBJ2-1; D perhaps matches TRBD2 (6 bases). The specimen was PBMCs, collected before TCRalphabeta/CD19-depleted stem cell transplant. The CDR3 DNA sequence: TGCGCCAGCAGTGAGTTGCGGGAAGTCAATGAGCAGTTCTTC. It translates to CASSELREVNEQFF.